This T cell receptor beta chain originates from a study of blood T cells in healthy people across ages. For the second PCR, which ran for about 7 to 11 cycles, a sample-barcoded 5' primer and a J-beta primer mix were used. TCRdb itself ran the 5' RACE reads through MiXCR, one entry per CDR3 protein. Counted here are about 680,000 distinct CDR3 sequences, about half occurring once; the ten biggest clones make up 25% to 35%. The CDR3 loop spans 12 amino acids. Germline values: CDR1 MNHEY, CDR2 SMNVEV (reference sequence). As concerns this clonotype: Its antigen is unidentified.

Study results and caveats: Per million T cells, TCR beta diversity dropped roughly linearly as age increased. Unknown donor CMV status possibly confounded expanded clonotype changes.

The gene calls are TRBV27 and TRBJ2-4, with D possibly matching TRBD2 (6 bases). The source of this sequence is an older woman in good health. The specimen was blood. As DNA, the CDR3 is TGTGGGGGACTCGGAGCCAAAAACATTCAGTACTTC. The encoded protein is CGGLGAKNIQYF.